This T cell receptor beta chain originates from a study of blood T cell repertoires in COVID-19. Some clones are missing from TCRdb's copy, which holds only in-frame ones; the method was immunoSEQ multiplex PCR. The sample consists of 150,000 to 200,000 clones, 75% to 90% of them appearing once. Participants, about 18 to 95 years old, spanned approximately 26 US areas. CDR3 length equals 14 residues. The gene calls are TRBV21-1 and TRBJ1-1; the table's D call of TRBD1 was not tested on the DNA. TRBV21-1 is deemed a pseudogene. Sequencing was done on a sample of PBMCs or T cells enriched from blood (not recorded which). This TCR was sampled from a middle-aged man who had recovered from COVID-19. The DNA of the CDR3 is TGTGCCAGCAGCAATCCCAGGATGAACACTGAAGCTTTCTTT. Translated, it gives CASSNPRMNTEAFF.